This note documents a single T cell receptor beta chain sequence. Its antigen remains unknown. This sample stems from a study of PD-L1 blockade in urothelial cancer. Across the study: Blood yielded a median of around 150,000 T cells per sample.

V gave up 0 bases and J gave up 2 bases, with 14 bases separating them. The CDR3 consists of 17 residues. CDR1 is SGHTS and CDR2 is YDEGEE in the germline V gene. A spike-in of synthetic TCR analog templates was added to each PCR. Produced via immunoSEQ multiplex PCR; TCRdb's table is partial and in-frame only. The sample yields about 130,000 clones, about 84% seen once. Sample time point: peripheral blood 6 weeks after treatment start. Patients suffered from locally advanced or metastatic urothelial carcinoma. Study-level findings and limits: Better progression-free and overall survival followed lower pretreatment blood clonality.

The sequence came from a man in his fifties with urothelial cancer. This specimen consisted of PBMCs, obtained around atezolizumab (anti-PD-L1) treatment. The gene calls are TRBV5-8 and TRBJ2-2; possible D gene TRBD2, 5 bases. Written as DNA, the CDR3 is TGTGCCAGCAGCTTGGCCCAGATTAGCGTTAACACCGGGGAGCTGTTTTTT. Protein: CASSLAQISVNTGELFF.